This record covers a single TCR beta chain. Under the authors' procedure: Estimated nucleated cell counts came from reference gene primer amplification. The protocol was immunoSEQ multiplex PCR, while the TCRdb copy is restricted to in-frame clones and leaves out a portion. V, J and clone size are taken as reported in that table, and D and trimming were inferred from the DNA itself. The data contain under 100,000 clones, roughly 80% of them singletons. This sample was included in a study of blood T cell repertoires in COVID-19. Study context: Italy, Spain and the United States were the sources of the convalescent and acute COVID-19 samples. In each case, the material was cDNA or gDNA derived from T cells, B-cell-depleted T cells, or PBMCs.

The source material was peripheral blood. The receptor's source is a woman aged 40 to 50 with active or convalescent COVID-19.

The chain's CDR3 is CASRLSNYNEQFF. The CDR3 nucleotides are TGTGCCAGCAGACTTAGCAACTACAATGAGCAGTTCTTC. This chain joins TRBV28 and TRBJ2-1, with D hard to call. V gave up 6 bases and J gave up 3 bases, with 9 bases separating them. This CDR3 contains 13 residues. Germline-derived CDR1 and CDR2 are MDHEN and SYDVKM.